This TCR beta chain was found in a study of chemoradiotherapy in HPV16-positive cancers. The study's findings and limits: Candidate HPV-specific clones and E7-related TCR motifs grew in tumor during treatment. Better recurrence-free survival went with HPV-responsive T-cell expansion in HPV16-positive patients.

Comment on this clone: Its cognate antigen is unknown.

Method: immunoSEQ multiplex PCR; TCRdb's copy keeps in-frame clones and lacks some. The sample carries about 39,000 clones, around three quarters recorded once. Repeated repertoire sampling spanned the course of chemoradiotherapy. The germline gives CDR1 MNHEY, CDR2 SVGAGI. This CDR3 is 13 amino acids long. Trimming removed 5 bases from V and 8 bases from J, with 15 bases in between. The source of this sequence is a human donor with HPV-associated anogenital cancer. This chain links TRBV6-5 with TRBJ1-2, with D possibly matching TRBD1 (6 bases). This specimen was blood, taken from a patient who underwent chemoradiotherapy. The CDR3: CASSTGRGAGYTF. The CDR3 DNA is TGTGCCAGCAGTACAGGGAGAGGAGCGGGCTACACCTTC.